The 10 T cell receptor beta chains presented below share a single source sample, sequenced in a study of T cell changes during pregnancy in multiple sclerosis. Some clones are missing from TCRdb's copy, which holds only in-frame ones; the method was immunoSEQ multiplex PCR. The profile shows fewer than 50,000 clones, around 91% of them singletons. Sequenced here: CD4+ T cells from peripheral blood mononuclear cells, sampled in the second trimester of pregnancy. Receptors were obtained from a female donor in good health, enrolled as a control in a pregnancy study.

The V gene is TRBV7-9, the J gene TRBJ1-2; TRBD1 is a possible D gene (5 bases). Germline V lookup: CDR1 SEHNR, CDR2 FQNEAQ (reference sequence). There are 13 residues in the CDR3. Between the trimmed V and J ends, which lost 5 bases and 4 bases, there was a span of 11 bases. The CDR3 DNA sequence: TGTGCCAGCAGCCCGGGGGTGGGCTATGGCTACACCTTC. Its protein is CASSPGVGYGYTF. Full variable domain (outside the CDR3, taken from reference TRBV7-9 and TRBJ1-2): DTGVSQNPRHKITKRGQNVTFRCDPISEHNRLYWYRQTLGQGPEFLTYFQNEAQLEKSRLLSDRFSAERPKGSFSTLEIQRTEQGDSAMYLCASSPGVGYGYTFGSGTRLTVV.

The rearrangement uses TRBV7-2 and TRBJ2-2; possible D gene TRBD1, 6 bases. This CDR3 is 14 amino acids long. Per germline, CDR1 SGHTA and CDR2 FQGNSA. The V end lost 11 bases, the J end lost 5 bases, and 18 bases lay between the germline ends. The CDR3 protein is CAGKRGFGTGELFF. The DNA for the CDR3 is TGTGCCGGAAAAAGGGGGTTTGGGACCGGGGAGCTGTTTTTT.

The rearrangement uses TRBV7-9 and TRBJ2-2, with 7 bases identical to TRBD2. Germline-derived CDR1 and CDR2 are SEHNR and FQNEAQ (reference sequence). V was clipped by 9 bases and J by 6 bases; unmatched bases: 10. There are 14 residues in the CDR3. The CDR3 DNA is TGTGCCAGACGGGGCGCGGGGGAGGCCGGGGAGCTGTTTTTT. This codes for CARRGAGEAGELFF.

This clone has just one count. The V gene is TRBV7-9, the J gene TRBJ1-5; unclear D gene. The V end was cut by 3 bases, the J end by 3 bases, with 6 bases between. The CDR3 spans 13 residues. Per germline, CDR1 SEHNR and CDR2 FQNEAQ (reference sequence). CDR3 bases: TGTGCCAGCAGCTTCGGGAACAATCAGCCCCAGCATTTT. Translated: CASSFGNNQPQHF.

This chain uses TRBV7-2 with TRBJ2-1; the match to TRBD2 covers 10 bases. Germline CDR1 and CDR2: SGHTA and FQGNSA. The CDR3 sequence is 18 residues long. Losses at the gene ends were 7 bases for V and 0 bases for J; bases not matched to a gene: 12. The CDR3 protein is CASIRRASGGSSYNEQFF. The CDR3 DNA reads TGTGCCAGCATCCGCCGGGCTAGCGGGGGTAGCTCCTACAATGAGCAGTTCTTC.

The DNA of the CDR3 is TGTGCCAGCAGCCAAGATTACCCCGGCCAGACAGTTGATCAGCCCCAGCATTTT. Its translation is CASSQDYPGQTVDQPQHF. This rearrangement joins TRBV4-2 to TRBJ1-5, with D tentatively TRBD1 (5 bases). V was trimmed by 0 bases and J by 5 bases, leaving 20 bases between them. The CDR3 consists of 18 residues. CDR1 is LGHNA, CDR2 YNFKEQ, per germline.

This chain links TRBV18 with TRBJ1-2; 11 bases fit TRBD1. V lost 5 bases to trimming and J lost 8 bases; unmatched junction nucleotides: 7. Germline V lookup: CDR1 KGHSH, CDR2 LQKENI. The CDR3 sequence is 14 residues long. CDR3 DNA: TGTGCCAGCTCAGAGGGACAGGGGGAAGTCGGCTACACCTTC. Protein product: CASSEGQGEVGYTF.

The chain has TRBV4-1 and TRBJ2-4, with 13 positions matching TRBD2. CDR1 MGHRA and CDR2 YSYEKL come from the germline V gene. V dropped 0 bases and J dropped 9; count of bases not matched to a gene: 2. The CDR3 length is 15 residues. Here the CDR3 reads CASSQDRLAGGIQYF. CDR3 in DNA: TGCGCCAGCAGCCAAGATCGACTAGCGGGGGGCATTCAGTACTTC.

This clone has just one count. The chain combines TRBV29-1 with TRBJ2-2, with 7 bases fitting TRBD2. CDR1 and CDR2 from the germline V gene are SQVTM and ANQGSEA. The J segment lost 4 bases and the V segment lost 7 bases, leaving 6 bases of the junction unmatched. This CDR3 is built from 13 residues. The CDR3 loop reads CSAYWGGTGELFF. Written as DNA, the CDR3 is TGCAGCGCCTACTGGGGGGGCACCGGGGAGCTGTTTTTT.

This sequence joins TRBV7-9 and TRBJ2-7, with D possibly TRBD1 on 6 matching bases. The CDR3 has 12 residues. CDR1 and CDR2 (germline): SEHNR, FQNEAQ (reference sequence). V dropped 4 bases and J dropped 6 bases, with 10 bases sitting between them. The CDR3 spells CASSYGQIEQYF. In DNA, the CDR3 is TGTGCCAGCAGCTACGGACAGATCGAGCAGTACTTC.